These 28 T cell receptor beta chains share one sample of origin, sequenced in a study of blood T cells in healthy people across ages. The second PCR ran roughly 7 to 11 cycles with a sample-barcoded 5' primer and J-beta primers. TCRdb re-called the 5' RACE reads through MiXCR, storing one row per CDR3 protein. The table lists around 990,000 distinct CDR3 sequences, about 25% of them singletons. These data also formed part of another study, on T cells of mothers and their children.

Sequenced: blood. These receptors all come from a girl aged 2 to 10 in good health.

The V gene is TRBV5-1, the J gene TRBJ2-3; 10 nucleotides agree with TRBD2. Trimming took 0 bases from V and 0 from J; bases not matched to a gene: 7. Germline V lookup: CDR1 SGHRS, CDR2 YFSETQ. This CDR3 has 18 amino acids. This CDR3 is CASSLVGAGGPSTDTQYF. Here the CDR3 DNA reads TGCGCCAGCAGCTTGGTTGGAGCGGGGGGGCCTAGCACAGATACGCAGTATTTT.

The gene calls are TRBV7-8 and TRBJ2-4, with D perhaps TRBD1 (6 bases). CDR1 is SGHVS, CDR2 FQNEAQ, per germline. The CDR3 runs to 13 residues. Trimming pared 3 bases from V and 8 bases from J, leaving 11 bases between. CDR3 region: CASSLSGADIQYF. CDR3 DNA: TGTGCCAGCAGCTTGTCAGGGGCTGACATTCAGTACTTC.

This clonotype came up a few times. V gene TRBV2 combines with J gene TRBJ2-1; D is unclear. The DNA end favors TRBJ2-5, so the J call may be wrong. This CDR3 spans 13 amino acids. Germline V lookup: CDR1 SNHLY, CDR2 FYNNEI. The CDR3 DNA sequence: TGTGCCAGCAGTGGCTCGATTGCAAAGACCCAGTACTTC. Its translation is CASSGSIAKTQYF.

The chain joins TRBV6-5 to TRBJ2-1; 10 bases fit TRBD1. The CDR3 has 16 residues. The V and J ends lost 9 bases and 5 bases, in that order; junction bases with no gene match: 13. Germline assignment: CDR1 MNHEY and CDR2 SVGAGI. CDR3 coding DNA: TGTGCCAGTTGTTCCGCCGGGACAGGGGCGAACAATGAGCAGTTCTTC. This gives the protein CASCSAGTGANNEQFF.

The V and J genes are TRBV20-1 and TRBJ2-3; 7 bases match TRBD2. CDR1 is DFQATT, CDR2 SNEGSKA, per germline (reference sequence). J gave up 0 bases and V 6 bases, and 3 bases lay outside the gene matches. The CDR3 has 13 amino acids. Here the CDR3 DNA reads TGCAGTGCCCTAGCGGATAGCACAGATACGCAGTATTTT. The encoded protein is CSALADSTDTQYF.

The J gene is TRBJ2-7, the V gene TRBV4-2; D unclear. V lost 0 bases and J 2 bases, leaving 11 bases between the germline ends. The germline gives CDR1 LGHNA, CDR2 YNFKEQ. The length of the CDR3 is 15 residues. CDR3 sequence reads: CASSQEPSSTYEQYF. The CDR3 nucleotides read TGTGCCAGCAGCCAAGAGCCATCCTCTACCTACGAGCAGTACTTC.

For the CDR3, the DNA is TGTGCCAGCAGCTGGACAGGGGCTACGCAGTATTTT. Residues: CASSWTGATQYF. This chain joins TRBV7-2 and TRBJ2-3; 9 bases line up with TRBD1. With V trimmed by 4 bases and J by 8 bases, 1 base remained unmatched. The germline CDR1 and CDR2 sequences are SGHTA and FQGNSA. This CDR3 comprises 12 residues. Complete variable domain (other parts from reference TRBV7-2 and TRBJ2-3): GAGVSQSPSNKVTEKGKDVELRCDPISGHTALYWYRQSLGQGLEFLIYFQGNSAPDKSGLPSDRFSAERTGGSVSTLTIQRTQQEDSAVYLCASSWTGATQYFGPGTRLTVL.

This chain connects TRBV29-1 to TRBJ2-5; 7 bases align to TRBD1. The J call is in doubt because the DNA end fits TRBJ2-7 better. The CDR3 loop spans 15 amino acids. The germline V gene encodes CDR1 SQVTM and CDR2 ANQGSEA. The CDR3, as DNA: TGCAGCGTTGAGTATTTCGGGACAGCCGCCTACGAGCAGTACTTC. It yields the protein CSVEYFGTAAYEQYF.

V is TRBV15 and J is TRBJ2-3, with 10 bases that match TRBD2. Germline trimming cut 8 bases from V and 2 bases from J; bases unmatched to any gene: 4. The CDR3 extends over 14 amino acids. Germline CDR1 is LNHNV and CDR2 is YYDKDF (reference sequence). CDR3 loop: CATGLAAITDTQYF. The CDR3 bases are TGTGCCACCGGACTAGCGGCTATCACAGATACGCAGTATTTT.

As DNA, the CDR3 is TGTGCCAGCAGCTACCTCCAGGGGATGAACACTGAAGCTTTCTTT. It is translated as CASSYLQGMNTEAFF. The rearrangement joins TRBV7-9 to TRBJ1-1, with a possible D match to TRBD1 (6 bases). The CDR3 sequence is 15 residues long. Germline lookup yields CDR1 SEHNR and CDR2 FQNEAQ (reference sequence). The V end lost 4 bases, the J end lost 0 bases, and 12 bases lay between the germline ends.

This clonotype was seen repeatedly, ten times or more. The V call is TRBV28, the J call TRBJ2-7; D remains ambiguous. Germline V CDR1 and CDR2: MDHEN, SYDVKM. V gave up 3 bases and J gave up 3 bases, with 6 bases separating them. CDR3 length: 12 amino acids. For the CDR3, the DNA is TGTGCCAGCAGTTTCGGTCACTACGAGCAGTACTTC. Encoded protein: CASSFGHYEQYF.

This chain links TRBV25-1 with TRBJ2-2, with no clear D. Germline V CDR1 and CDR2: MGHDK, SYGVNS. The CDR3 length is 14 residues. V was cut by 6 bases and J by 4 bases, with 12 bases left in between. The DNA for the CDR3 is TGTGCCAGCAGGAGCAAAGGGTCCACCGGGGAGCTGTTTTTT. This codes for CASRSKGSTGELFF.

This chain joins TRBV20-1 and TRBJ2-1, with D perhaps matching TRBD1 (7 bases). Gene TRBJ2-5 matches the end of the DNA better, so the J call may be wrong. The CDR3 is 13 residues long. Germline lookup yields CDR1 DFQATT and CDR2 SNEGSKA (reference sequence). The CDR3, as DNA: TGCAGTGCAGCAAGTCAGGGGGGAGAGACCCAGTACTTC. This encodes CSAASQGGETQYF.

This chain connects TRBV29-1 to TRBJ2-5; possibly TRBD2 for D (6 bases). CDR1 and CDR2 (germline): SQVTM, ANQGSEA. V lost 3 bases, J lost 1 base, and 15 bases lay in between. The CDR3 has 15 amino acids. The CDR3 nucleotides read TGCAGCGTTGAGGGGGGACTGTTCGTCCAAGAGACCCAGTACTTC. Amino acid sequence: CSVEGGLFVQETQYF.

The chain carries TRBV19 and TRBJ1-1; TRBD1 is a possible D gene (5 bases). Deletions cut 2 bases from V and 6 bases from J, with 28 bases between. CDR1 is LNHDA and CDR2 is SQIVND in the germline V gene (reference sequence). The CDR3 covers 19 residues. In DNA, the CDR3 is TGTGCCAGTAGTATACCAGCAGCAGATGGCAGGGAATATAGCCCTGAAGCTTTCTTT. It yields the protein CASSIPAADGREYSPEAFF.

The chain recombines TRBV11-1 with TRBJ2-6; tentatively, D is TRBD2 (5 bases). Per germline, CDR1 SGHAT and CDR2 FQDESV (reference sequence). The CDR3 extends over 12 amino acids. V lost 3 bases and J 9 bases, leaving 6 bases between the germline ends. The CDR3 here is CASSFRDNVLTF. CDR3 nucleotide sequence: TGTGCCAGCAGCTTCCGGGACAACGTCCTGACTTTC.

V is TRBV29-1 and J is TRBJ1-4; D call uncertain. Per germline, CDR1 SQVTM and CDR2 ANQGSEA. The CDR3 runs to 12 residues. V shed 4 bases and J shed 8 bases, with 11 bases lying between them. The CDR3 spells CSVVGFEEKLFF. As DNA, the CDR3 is TGCAGCGTTGTGGGCTTCGAAGAAAAACTGTTTTTT. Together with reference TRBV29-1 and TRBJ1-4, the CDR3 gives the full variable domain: SAVISQKPSRDICQRGTSLTIQCQVDSQVTMMFWYRQQPGQSLTLIATANQGSEATYESGFVIDKFPISRPNLTFSTLTVSNMSPEDSSIYLCSVVGFEEKLFFGSGTQLSVL.

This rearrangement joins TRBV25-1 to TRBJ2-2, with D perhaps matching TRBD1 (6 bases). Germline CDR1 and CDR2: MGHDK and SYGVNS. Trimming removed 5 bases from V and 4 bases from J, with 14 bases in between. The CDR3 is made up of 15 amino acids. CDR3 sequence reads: CASSIQGWGTGELFF. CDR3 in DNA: TGTGCCAGCAGTATACAGGGTTGGGGCACCGGGGAGCTGTTTTTT.

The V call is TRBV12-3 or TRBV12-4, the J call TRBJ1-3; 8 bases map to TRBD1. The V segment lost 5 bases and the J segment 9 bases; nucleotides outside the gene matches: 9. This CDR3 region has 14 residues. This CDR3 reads CASSPLGQAGTIYF. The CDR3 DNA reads TGTGCCAGCAGTCCTCTGGGACAGGCAGGCACCATATATTTT.

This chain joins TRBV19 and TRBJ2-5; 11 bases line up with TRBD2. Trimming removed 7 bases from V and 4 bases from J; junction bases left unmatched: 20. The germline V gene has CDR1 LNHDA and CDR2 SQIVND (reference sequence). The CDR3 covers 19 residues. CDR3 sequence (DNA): TGTGCCAGTACCCCTACGAGGGGGGGAAGTCTAGCGGGAGGAGAGACCCAGTACTTC. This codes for CASTPTRGGSLAGGETQYF. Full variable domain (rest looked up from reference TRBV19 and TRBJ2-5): DGGITQSPKYLFRKEGQNVTLSCEQNLNHDAMYWYRQDPGQGLRLIYYSQIVNDFQKGDIAEGYSVSREKKESFPLTVTSAQKNPTAFYLCASTPTRGGSLAGGETQYFGPGTRLLVL.

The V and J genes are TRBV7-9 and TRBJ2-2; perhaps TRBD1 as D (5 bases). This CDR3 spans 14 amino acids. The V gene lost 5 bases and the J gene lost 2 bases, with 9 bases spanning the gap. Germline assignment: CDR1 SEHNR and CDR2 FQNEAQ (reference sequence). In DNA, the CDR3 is TGTGCCAGCAGCCGCGACAGAAACACCGGGGAGCTGTTTTTT. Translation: CASSRDRNTGELFF.

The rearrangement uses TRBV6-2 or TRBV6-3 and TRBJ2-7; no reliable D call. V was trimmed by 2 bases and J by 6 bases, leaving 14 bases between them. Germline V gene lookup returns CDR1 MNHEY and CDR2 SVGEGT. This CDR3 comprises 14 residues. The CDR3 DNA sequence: TGTGCCAGCAGTTACGGGCAGGTAACATCCGAGCAGTACTTC. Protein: CASSYGQVTSEQYF.

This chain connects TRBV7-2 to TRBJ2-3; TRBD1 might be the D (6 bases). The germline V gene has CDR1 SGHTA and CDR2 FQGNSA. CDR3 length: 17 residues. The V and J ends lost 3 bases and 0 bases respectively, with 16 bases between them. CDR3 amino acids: CASSFYGGDGSTDTQYF. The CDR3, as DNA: TGTGCCAGCAGCTTCTATGGGGGCGATGGGAGCACAGATACGCAGTATTTT.

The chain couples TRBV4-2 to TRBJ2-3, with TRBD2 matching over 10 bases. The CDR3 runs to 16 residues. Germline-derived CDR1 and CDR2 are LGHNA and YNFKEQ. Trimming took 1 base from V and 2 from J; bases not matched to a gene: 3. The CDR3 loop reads CASSQVLAGVTDTQYF. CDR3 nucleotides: TGTGCCAGCAGCCAAGTGCTAGCGGGGGTCACAGATACGCAGTATTTT.

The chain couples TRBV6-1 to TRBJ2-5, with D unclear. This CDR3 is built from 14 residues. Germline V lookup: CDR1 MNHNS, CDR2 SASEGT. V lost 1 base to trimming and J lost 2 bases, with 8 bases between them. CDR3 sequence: CASSEVQVQETQYF. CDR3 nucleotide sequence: TGTGCCAGCAGTGAAGTCCAAGTGCAAGAGACCCAGTACTTC.

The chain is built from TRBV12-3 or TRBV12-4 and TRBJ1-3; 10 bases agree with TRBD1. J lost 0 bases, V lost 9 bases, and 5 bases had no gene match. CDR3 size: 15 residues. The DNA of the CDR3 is TGTGCCAGTCGACAGGGGGCGTCCTCTGGAAACACCATATATTTT. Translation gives CASRQGASSGNTIYF.

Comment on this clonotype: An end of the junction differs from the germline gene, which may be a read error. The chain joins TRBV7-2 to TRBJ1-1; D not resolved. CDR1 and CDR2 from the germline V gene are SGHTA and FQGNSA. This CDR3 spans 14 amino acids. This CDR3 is CASSLVEGFAEASF. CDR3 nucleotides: TGTGCCAGCAGCTTAGTGGAGGGCTTCGCTGAAGCTTCCTTT. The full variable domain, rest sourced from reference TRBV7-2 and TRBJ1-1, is GAGVSQSPSNKVTEKGKDVELRCDPISGHTALYWYRQSLGQGLEFLIYFQGNSAPDKSGLPSDRFSAERTGGSVSTLTIQRTQQEDSAVYLCASSLVEGFAEASFGQGTRLTVV.

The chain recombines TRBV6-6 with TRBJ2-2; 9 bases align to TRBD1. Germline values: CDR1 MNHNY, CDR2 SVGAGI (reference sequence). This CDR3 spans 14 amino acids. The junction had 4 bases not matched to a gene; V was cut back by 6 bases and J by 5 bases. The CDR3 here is CASSQTGGTGELFF. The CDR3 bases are TGTGCCAGCAGCCAGACAGGGGGTACCGGGGAGCTGTTTTTT.